Each of the 32 T cell receptor beta chains below was sequenced from the same sample in a study of blood T cell repertoires in COVID-19. Only in-frame clones appear in the TCRdb table, and some are missing; sequencing was by immunoSEQ multiplex PCR. Of over 150,000 clones detected, 80% to 90% appear once; the ten largest clones hold over 3.5%. The sample comprised peripheral blood. Every receptor here comes from an older woman who had recovered from COVID-19.

V and J are TRBV19 and TRBJ2-1; TRBD1 matches at 8 bases. The junction had 7 bases not matched to a gene; V was cut back by 3 bases and J by 6 bases. Germline V lookup: CDR1 LNHDA, CDR2 SQIVND (reference sequence). The CDR3 length is 15 residues. The CDR3 DNA sequence: TGTGCCAGTAGTATGGACAGGGAGGTTGCCAATGAGCAGTTCTTC. Its translation is CASSMDREVANEQFF.

This clone has a count of ten or more. The CDR3 DNA reads TGTGCCAGCAGTCTGACAGGGAGAAGGAATTCACCCCTCCACTTT. It translates to CASSLTGRRNSPLHF. V and J are TRBV28 and TRBJ1-6, with TRBD1 identical over 7 bases. V gave up 5 bases and J gave up 7 bases; unmatched junction bases: 8. The CDR3 length is 15 residues. In germline, CDR1 is MDHEN, CDR2 SYDVKM.

This clone was found a few times. Other DNA sequences of this sample code for an identical CDR3. This chain links TRBV10-3 with TRBJ2-5; a weak D match, TRBD2 (7 bases). V was trimmed by 0 bases and J by 5 bases, leaving 13 bases between them. The length of the CDR3 is 15 residues. The V gene's germline CDR1 is ENHRY and CDR2 SYGVKD. The CDR3 region is CAISESGGPQETQYF. The CDR3 DNA follows: TGTGCCATCAGTGAGTCCGGGGGGCCTCAGGAGACCCAGTACTTC.

The V gene is TRBV18, the J gene TRBJ2-5, with 9 bases aligning to TRBD2. V shed 3 bases, J shed 2 bases, and the junction held 1 base outside the gene matches. This CDR3 spans 14 amino acids. Germline V gene data show CDR1 as KGHSH and CDR2 as LQKENI. As DNA, the CDR3 is TGTGCCAGCTCACCTGGACTAGCGCAAGAGACCCAGTACTTC. Translation gives CASSPGLAQETQYF. Complete variable domain (other parts from reference TRBV18 and TRBJ2-5): NAGVMQNPRHLVRRRGQEARLRCSPMKGHSHVYWYRQLPEEGLKFMVYLQKENIIDESGMPKERFSAEFPKEGPSILRIQQVVRGDSAAYFCASSPGLAQETQYFGPGTRLLVL.

V usage is TRBV5-1 and J usage is TRBJ1-1; TRBD1 is a possible D gene (5 bases). CDR3 length: 17 amino acids. In germline, CDR1 is SGHRS, CDR2 YFSETQ. Trimming took 1 base from V and 0 from J, leaving 16 bases between them. The CDR3 here is CASSLTGRDSLNTEAFF. In DNA form, the CDR3 reads TGCGCCAGCAGCTTGACGGGCCGCGACAGCCTGAACACTGAAGCTTTCTTT.

The genes are TRBV7-9 and TRBJ2-5; D possibly corresponds to TRBD1 (6 bases). CDR1 and CDR2 (germline): SEHNR, FQNEAQ (reference sequence). CDR3 length: 14 residues. V was trimmed by 5 bases and J by 1 base, leaving 11 bases between them. The CDR3 loop is CASSRDNFQETQYF. The CDR3 bases are TGTGCCAGCAGCAGGGACAATTTCCAAGAGACCCAGTACTTC.

The chain has TRBV5-1 and TRBJ2-1; maybe TRBD1 (6 bases). V was pared by 4 bases and J by 7 bases, with 15 bases between. Per the germline V gene, CDR1 is SGHRS and CDR2 is YFSETQ. The CDR3 spans 14 residues. This CDR3 is CASSSGGFLNEQFF. CDR3 DNA sequence: TGCGCCAGCAGCAGTGGGGGCTTTTTGAATGAGCAGTTCTTC.

DNA for the CDR3: TGTGCCAGCAGCGCCGGACATCCCTCTGGAAACACCATATATTTT. It codes for CASSAGHPSGNTIYF. This chain links TRBV11-2 with TRBJ1-3; possible D gene TRBD1, 5 bases. Trimming shortened V by 5 bases and J by 0 bases, and 11 bases separated the two germline ends. The length of the CDR3 is 15 residues. CDR1 and CDR2 from the germline V gene are SGHAT and FQNNGV. Full variable domain (missing parts from reference TRBV11-2 and TRBJ1-3): EAGVAQSPRYKIIEKRQSVAFWCNPISGHATLYWYQQILGQGPKLLIQFQNNGVVDDSQLPKDRFSAERLKGVDSTLKIQPAKLEDSAVYLCASSAGHPSGNTIYFGEGSWLTVV.

The V call is TRBV24-1, the J call TRBJ1-5; D ambiguous. The germline V and J ends were trimmed by 4 bases and 2 bases, with 2 bases remaining between them. CDR3 length equals 12 residues. CDR1 and CDR2 (germline): KGHDR, SFDVKD. DNA for the CDR3: TGTGCCACCAGTGACGGCAATCAGCCCCAGCATTTT. Translation: CATSDGNQPQHF.

The chain is built from TRBV5-1 and TRBJ1-2, with D possibly being TRBD1 (6 bases). V lost 4 bases and J lost 5, with 15 bases in between. This CDR3 region has 14 residues. Germline V gives CDR1 SGHRS, CDR2 YFSETQ. The CDR3 sequence is CASSPDSILYGYTF. The CDR3 DNA is TGCGCCAGCAGCCCGGACAGTATTCTTTATGGCTACACCTTC.

The chain couples TRBV28 to TRBJ1-2, with 7 bases aligning to TRBD1. Germline CDR1 reads MDHEN; CDR2 reads SYDVKM. The CDR3 covers 16 residues. With V trimmed by 3 bases and J by 6 bases, 13 bases remained unmatched. In nucleotides, the CDR3 is TGTGCCAGCAGTTTGCTCTGGGACAGTTGGAGGAATGGCTACACCTTC. Encoded protein: CASSLLWDSWRNGYTF.

V and J are TRBV2 and TRBJ2-2; D is possibly TRBD2 (5 bases). The CDR3 is made up of 14 amino acids. Germline V gene sequence: CDR1 SNHLY, CDR2 FYNNEI. V lost 7 bases to trimming and J lost 2 bases, with 11 bases between them. The DNA for the CDR3 is TGTGCCAGCAAGGGAGCGGTTAACACCGGGGAGCTGTTTTTT. Translated: CASKGAVNTGELFF.

CDR3 sequence: CASSSGTGSWQYF. The CDR3 DNA sequence: TGTGCCAGCAGCTCCGGGACAGGCTCATGGCAGTACTTC. The chain combines TRBV11-3 with TRBJ2-7, with 8 bases matching TRBD1. Germline assignment: CDR1 SGHNT and CDR2 YENEEA. V trimming: 4 bases; J trimming: 9 bases; junction bases outside the gene matches: 8. CDR3 length: 13 amino acids.

The gene calls are TRBV3-1 (or the pseudogene TRBV3-2) and TRBJ1-4, with 9 bases matching TRBD1. V lost 5 bases and J lost 3; bases outside the gene matches: 7. The CDR3 covers 16 residues. CDR1 and CDR2 from the germline V gene are LGHDT and YNNKEL (reference sequence). The CDR3 DNA is TGTGCCAGCAGCGACAGGGGGGTGGGGGCTAATGAAAAACTGTTTTTT. Its translation is CASSDRGVGANEKLFF.

The chain employs TRBV7-9 and TRBJ2-2; 9 nucleotides match TRBD1. CDR1 and CDR2 from the germline V gene are SEHNR and FQNEAQ (reference sequence). The CDR3 consists of 16 residues. V lost 5 bases to trimming and J lost 2 bases; unmatched junction nucleotides: 6. The CDR3, as DNA: TGTGCCAGCAGCCGGGGACAGGGCAGAAACACCGGGGAGCTGTTTTTT. This sequence encodes CASSRGQGRNTGELFF.

This chain connects TRBV24-1 to TRBJ2-1; D is unresolved. V shed 9 bases and J shed 8 bases, with 16 bases lying between them. Germline loops: CDR1 KGHDR, CDR2 SFDVKD. CDR3 length: 13 residues. For the CDR3, the DNA is TGTGCCACCGCTGGGCTACCGGCGTATGAGCAGTTCTTC. Translating it yields CATAGLPAYEQFF.

A single count supports this clone. This sequence joins TRBV19 and TRBJ2-2, with no clear D. CDR3 size: 12 residues. V was clipped by 1 base and J by 7 bases, with 4 bases between them. Germline CDR1 reads LNHDA; CDR2 reads SQIVND (reference sequence). This CDR3 is CASSIGDGELFF. The CDR3 DNA is TGTGCCAGTAGTATAGGAGACGGGGAGCTGTTTTTT.

The count of this clone is one. The V and J genes are TRBV7-9 and TRBJ2-5, with D hard to call. Germline V gene sequence: CDR1 SEHNR, CDR2 FQNEAQ (reference sequence). There are 12 residues in the CDR3. The V gene lost 5 bases and the J gene lost 1 base, with 5 bases spanning the gap. DNA for the CDR3: TGTGCCAGCAGCCTCGGCCAAGAGACCCAGTACTTC. This codes for CASSLGQETQYF.

The chain carries TRBV4-1 and TRBJ2-1; 13 bases align to TRBD2. The CDR3 is 16 amino acids. The germline CDR1 and CDR2 sequences are MGHRA and YSYEKL. The V and J ends lost 5 bases and 7 bases, in that order; junction bases with no gene match: 8. The DNA of the CDR3 is TGCGCCAGCAGCAGAACTAGCGGGGGGGCGGAAAATGAGCAGTTCTTC. Its translation is CASSRTSGGAENEQFF.

The V gene is TRBV5-1, the J gene TRBJ1-1; 9 bases are shared with TRBD1. Germline trimming cut 4 bases from V and 4 bases from J; bases unmatched to any gene: 8. From germline, CDR1 is SGHRS and CDR2 YFSETQ. This CDR3 is built from 15 residues. The CDR3 DNA is TGCGCCAGCAGCGCCGGACAGGGGAGGGTCACTGAAGCTTTCTTT. The encoded protein is CASSAGQGRVTEAFF.

CDR3 loop: CATSTPGAKGVEKLFF. The CDR3 nucleotides are TGTGCCACCTCTACGCCCGGCGCCAAGGGGGTTGAAAAACTGTTTTTT. The chain joins TRBV24-1 to TRBJ1-4; the D gene is possibly TRBD1 (6 bases). This CDR3 has 16 residues. Germline loops: CDR1 KGHDR, CDR2 SFDVKD. V was cut by 9 bases and J by 7 bases, with 23 bases left in between.

This rearrangement joins TRBV11-3 to TRBJ1-1; D is uncertain. V dropped 0 bases and J dropped 5 bases, with 7 bases sitting between them. The germline gives CDR1 SGHNT, CDR2 YENEEA. The CDR3 contains 13 residues. In DNA form, the CDR3 reads TGTGCCAGCAGCTTAGATCGAGAAACTGAAGCTTTCTTT. Its protein product is CASSLDRETEAFF. Supplemented by reference TRBV11-3 and TRBJ1-1, the full variable domain reads EAGVVQSPRYKIIEKKQPVAFWCNPISGHNTLYWYLQNLGQGPELLIRYENEEAVDDSQLPKDRFSAERLKGVDSTLKIQPAELGDSAVYLCASSLDRETEAFFGQGTRLTVV.

The V gene is TRBV28, the J gene TRBJ2-3; TRBD2 aligns across 9 bases. This CDR3 has 15 residues. Germline V gene data show CDR1 as MDHEN and CDR2 as SYDVKM. Trimming took 5 bases from V and 1 from J; bases not matched to a gene: 4. Here the CDR3 DNA reads TGTGCCAGCAGTGCGGGGGGGCCTGGCACAGATACGCAGTATTTT. Protein: CASSAGGPGTDTQYF.

The chain links TRBV24-1 to TRBJ2-3, with TRBD1 matching 10 bases. Germline V CDR1 and CDR2: KGHDR, SFDVKD. The trim removed 9 bases at V and 2 bases at J, leaving 4 bases unmatched. The length of the CDR3 is 14 residues. CDR3 coding DNA: TGTGCCACCCAGGGACAGGGGTCCACAGATACGCAGTATTTT. Protein: CATQGQGSTDTQYF.

The rearrangement uses TRBV29-1 and TRBJ1-2; no definite D call. The V end lost 7 bases, the J end lost 12 bases, and 15 bases lay between the germline ends. The CDR3 loop spans 10 amino acids. Germline V gene sequence: CDR1 SQVTM, CDR2 ANQGSEA. The CDR3 DNA reads as TGCAGCGCCGGGGAGGGCCTAGACACCTTC. Amino acid sequence: CSAGEGLDTF.

The J gene is TRBJ2-3, the V gene TRBV24-1, with 7 positions matching TRBD1. The CDR3 is 17 amino acids. V gave up 5 bases and J gave up 0 bases; unmatched junction bases: 10. Germline CDR1 KGHDR, CDR2 SFDVKD. CDR3 in amino acids: CATSGPHGTASTDTQYF. CDR3 in DNA: TGTGCCACCAGTGGCCCCCACGGGACAGCTAGCACAGATACGCAGTATTTT.

This chain links TRBV5-5 with TRBJ1-3, with TRBD1 matching over 9 bases. CDR1 is SGHKS, CDR2 YYEKEE, per germline (reference sequence). V was pared by 1 base and J by 4 bases, with 6 bases of the junction left unmatched. The CDR3 extends over 16 amino acids. This CDR3 is CASSLTSGTGGNTIYF. The CDR3 bases are TGTGCCAGCAGCTTGACCTCCGGGACAGGGGGAAACACCATATATTTT.

The chain combines TRBV5-1 with TRBJ1-2; D possibly corresponds to TRBD1 (6 bases). The CDR3 spans 14 residues. V was pared by 3 bases and J by 4 bases, with 13 bases between. Germline loops: CDR1 SGHRS, CDR2 YFSETQ. CDR3 DNA: TGCGCCAGCAGCTCAAACAGGGATTCCTATGGCTACACCTTC. It codes for CASSSNRDSYGYTF.

The rearrangement links TRBV4-1 to TRBJ2-1; a weak D match, TRBD2 (6 bases). The ends were cut back, 2 bases at V and 7 bases at J, with 18 bases in the middle. Per the germline V gene, CDR1 is MGHRA and CDR2 is YSYEKL. The CDR3 is made up of 16 amino acids. As DNA, the CDR3 is TGCGCCAGCAGCCAATCTCGGGGACTCTACGGGAATGAGCAGTTCTTC. It specifies CASSQSRGLYGNEQFF.

The chain combines TRBV29-1 with TRBJ2-5, with TRBD1 identical over 8 bases. Germline trimming cut 2 bases from V and 5 bases from J; bases unmatched to any gene: 10. Germline-derived CDR1 and CDR2 are SQVTM and ANQGSEA. This CDR3 has 15 residues. The CDR3 DNA is TGCAGCGTTGAAAAGGCAGGGGGCGGGGTGGAGACCCAGTACTTC. Its protein is CSVEKAGGGVETQYF.

The rearrangement joins TRBV19 to TRBJ1-2; the match to TRBD1 covers 8 bases. CDR1 LNHDA and CDR2 SQIVND come from the germline V gene (reference sequence). V gave up 9 bases and J gave up 4 bases; unmatched junction bases: 4. The CDR3 is 12 residues long. The CDR3 DNA reads as TGTGCCAGCATGGACAGGGTCTATGGCTACACCTTC. Protein: CASMDRVYGYTF.

This clone was seen only once. The V call is TRBV2, the J call TRBJ1-2; 8 nucleotides agree with TRBD1. The CDR3 loop spans 14 amino acids. The germline V gene encodes CDR1 SNHLY and CDR2 FYNNEI. V lost 4 bases, J lost 8 bases, and 9 bases stayed unmatched. CDR3 protein: CASSGRQGLGGYTF. CDR3 DNA sequence: TGTGCCAGCAGTGGGCGACAGGGGCTCGGCGGCTACACCTTC.